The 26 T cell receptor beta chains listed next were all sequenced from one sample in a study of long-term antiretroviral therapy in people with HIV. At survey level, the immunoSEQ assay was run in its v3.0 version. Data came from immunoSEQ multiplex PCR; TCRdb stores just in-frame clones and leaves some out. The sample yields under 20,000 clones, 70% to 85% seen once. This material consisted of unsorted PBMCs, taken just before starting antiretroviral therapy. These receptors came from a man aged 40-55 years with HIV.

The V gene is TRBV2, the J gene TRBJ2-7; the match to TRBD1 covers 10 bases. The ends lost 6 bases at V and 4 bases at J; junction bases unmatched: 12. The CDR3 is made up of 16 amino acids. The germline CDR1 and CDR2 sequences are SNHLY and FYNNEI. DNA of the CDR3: TGTGCCAGCAGCCCTGGAGCTGGGACAGGGGTGTACGAGCAGTACTTC. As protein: CASSPGAGTGVYEQYF. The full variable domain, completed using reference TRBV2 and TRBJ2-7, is EPEVTQTPSHQVTQMGQEVILRCVPISNHLYFYWYRQILGQKVEFLVSFYNNEISEKSEIFDDQFSVERPDGSNFTLKIRSTKLEDSAMYFCASSPGAGTGVYEQYFGPGTRLTVT.

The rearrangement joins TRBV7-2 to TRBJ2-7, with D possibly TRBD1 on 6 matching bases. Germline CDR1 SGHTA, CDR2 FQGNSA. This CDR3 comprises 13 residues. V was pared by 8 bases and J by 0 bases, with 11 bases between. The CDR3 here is CASGLGGSYEQYF. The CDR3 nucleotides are TGTGCCAGCGGGCTAGGGGGCTCCTACGAGCAGTACTTC.

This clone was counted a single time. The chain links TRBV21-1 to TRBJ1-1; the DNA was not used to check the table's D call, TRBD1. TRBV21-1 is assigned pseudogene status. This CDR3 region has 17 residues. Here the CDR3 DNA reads TGTGCCAGCAGCAAAGTGGAATACAGGAAGTTGGGCACTGAAGCTTTCTTT. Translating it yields CASSKVEYRKLGTEAFF.

The CDR3 here is CAWSTGSNYGYTF. CDR3 nucleotides: TGTGCCTGGAGTACAGGGTCTAACTATGGCTACACCTTC. The J gene is TRBJ1-2, the V gene TRBV30, with D possibly being TRBD1 (6 bases). This CDR3 spans 13 amino acids. Germline CDR1 reads GTSNPN; CDR2 reads SVGIG (reference sequence). V was cut by 2 bases and J by 0 bases, with 7 bases left in between.

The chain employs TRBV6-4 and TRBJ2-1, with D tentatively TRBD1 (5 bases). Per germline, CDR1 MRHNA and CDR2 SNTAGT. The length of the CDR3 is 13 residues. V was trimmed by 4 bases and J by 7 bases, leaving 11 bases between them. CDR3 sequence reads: CASSAVDTNEQFF. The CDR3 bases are TGTGCCAGCAGTGCCGTGGACACTAATGAGCAGTTCTTC.

CDR3 nucleotide sequence: TGTGCCAGCAGCGGAACCCCCCCAGGGAGCACCGGGGAGCTGTTTTTT. It codes for CASSGTPPGSTGELFF. The V gene is TRBV9, the J gene TRBJ2-2; either TRBD1 or TRBD2 may supply D (5 bases each). The ends were cut back, 3 bases at V and 4 bases at J, with 16 bases in the middle. The length of the CDR3 is 16 residues. Germline V gene data show CDR1 as SGDLS and CDR2 as YYNGEE. The whole variable domain, filled in from reference TRBV9 and TRBJ2-2, reads DSGVTQTPKHLITATGQRVTLRCSPRSGDLSVYWYQQSLDQGLQFLIQYYNGEERAKGNILERFSAQQFPDLHSELNLSSLELGDSALYFCASSGTPPGSTGELFFGEGSRLTVL.

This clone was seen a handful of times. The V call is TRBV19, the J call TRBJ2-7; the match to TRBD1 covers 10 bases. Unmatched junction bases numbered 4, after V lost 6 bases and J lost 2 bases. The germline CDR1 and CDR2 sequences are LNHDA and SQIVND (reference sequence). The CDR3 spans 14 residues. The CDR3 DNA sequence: TGTGCCAGTAGCCGGGACAGGGGCCCCTACGAGCAGTACTTC. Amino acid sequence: CASSRDRGPYEQYF.

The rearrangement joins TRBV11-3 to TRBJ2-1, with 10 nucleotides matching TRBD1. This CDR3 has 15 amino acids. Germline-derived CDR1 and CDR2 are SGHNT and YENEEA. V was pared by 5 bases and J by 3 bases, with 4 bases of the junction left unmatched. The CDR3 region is CASSIDRGHYNEQFF. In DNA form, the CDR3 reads TGTGCCAGCAGCATTGACAGGGGGCACTACAATGAGCAGTTCTTC.

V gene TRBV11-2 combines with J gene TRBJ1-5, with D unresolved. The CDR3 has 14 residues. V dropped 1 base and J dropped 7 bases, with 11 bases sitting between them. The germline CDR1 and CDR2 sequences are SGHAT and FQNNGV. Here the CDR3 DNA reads TGTGCCAGCAGCTTAGCACCGATGGGACAGCCCCAGCATTTT. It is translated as CASSLAPMGQPQHF.

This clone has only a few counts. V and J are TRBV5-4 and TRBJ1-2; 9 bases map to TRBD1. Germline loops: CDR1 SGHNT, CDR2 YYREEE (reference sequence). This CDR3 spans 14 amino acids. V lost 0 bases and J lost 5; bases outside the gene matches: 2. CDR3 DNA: TGTGCCAGCAGCTTGGCCGGGACAGGGTATGGCTACACCTTC. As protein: CASSLAGTGYGYTF. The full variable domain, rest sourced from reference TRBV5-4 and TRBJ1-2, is ETGVTQSPTHLIKTRGQQVTLRCSSQSGHNTVSWYQQALGQGPQFIFQYYREEENGRGNFPPRFSGLQFPNYSSELNVNALELDDSALYLCASSLAGTGYGYTFGSGTRLTVV.

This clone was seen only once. The CDR3 DNA sequence: TGTGCCAGCAGTGATAGGCAGGTCCTGATCTATGGCTACACCTTC. Protein product: CASSDRQVLIYGYTF. The genes are TRBV2 and TRBJ1-2; D gene unclear. V lost 3 bases and J 4 bases, leaving 15 bases between the germline ends. This CDR3 contains 15 residues. Germline V CDR1 and CDR2: SNHLY, FYNNEI.

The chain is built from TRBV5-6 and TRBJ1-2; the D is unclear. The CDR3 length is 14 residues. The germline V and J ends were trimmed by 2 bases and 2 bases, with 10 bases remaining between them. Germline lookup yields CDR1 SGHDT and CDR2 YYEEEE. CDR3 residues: CASSFYNGNYGYTF. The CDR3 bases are TGTGCCAGCAGCTTCTATAACGGCAACTATGGCTACACCTTC. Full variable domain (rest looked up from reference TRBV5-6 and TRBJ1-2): DAGVTQSPTHLIKTRGQQVTLRCSPKSGHDTVSWYQQALGQGPQFIFQYYEEEERQRGNFPDRFSGHQFPNYSSELNVNALLLGDSALYLCASSFYNGNYGYTFGSGTRLTVV.

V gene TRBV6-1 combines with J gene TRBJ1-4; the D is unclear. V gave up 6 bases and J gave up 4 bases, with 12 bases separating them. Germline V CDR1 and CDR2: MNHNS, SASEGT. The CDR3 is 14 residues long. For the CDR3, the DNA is TGTGCCAGCAGAGCGACGCCCAATAATGAAAAACTGTTTTTT. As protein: CASRATPNNEKLFF.

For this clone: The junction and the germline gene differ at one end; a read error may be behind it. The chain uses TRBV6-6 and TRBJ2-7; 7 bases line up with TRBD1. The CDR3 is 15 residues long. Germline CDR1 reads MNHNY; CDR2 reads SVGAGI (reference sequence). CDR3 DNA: TGTGCCAGCAGTGACTCGAGACAGGGATACTACGAGCAGTACTTC. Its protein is CASSDSRQGYYEQYF.

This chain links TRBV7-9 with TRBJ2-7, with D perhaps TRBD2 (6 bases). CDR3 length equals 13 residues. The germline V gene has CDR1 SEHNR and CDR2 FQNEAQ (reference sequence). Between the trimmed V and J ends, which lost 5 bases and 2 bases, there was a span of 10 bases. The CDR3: CASSQAGAYEQYF. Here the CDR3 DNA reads TGTGCCAGCAGCCAAGCGGGTGCCTACGAGCAGTACTTC.

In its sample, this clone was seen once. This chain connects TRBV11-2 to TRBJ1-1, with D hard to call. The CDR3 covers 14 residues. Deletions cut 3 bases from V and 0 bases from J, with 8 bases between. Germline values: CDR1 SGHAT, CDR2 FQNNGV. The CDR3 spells CASSLEGLNTEAFF. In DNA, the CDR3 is TGTGCCAGCAGCTTGGAAGGGCTGAACACTGAAGCTTTCTTT.

In nucleotides, the CDR3 is TGTGCCAGCAGTGAATGGACGGGACAGCGAAACGGGGAGCTGTTTTTT. It codes for CASSEWTGQRNGELFF. The chain joins TRBV25-1 to TRBJ2-2; 7 nucleotides line up with TRBD1. Germline V lookup: CDR1 MGHDK, CDR2 SYGVNS. This CDR3 spans 16 amino acids. The V segment lost 1 base and the J segment 7 bases; nucleotides outside the gene matches: 9.

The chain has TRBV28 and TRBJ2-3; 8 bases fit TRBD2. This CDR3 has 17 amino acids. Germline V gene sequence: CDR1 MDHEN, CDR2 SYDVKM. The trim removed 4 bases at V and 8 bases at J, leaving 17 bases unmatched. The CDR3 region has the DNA TGTGCCAGCAGTTCGACTAAAGCGGGAGCCTATAGGGCTACGCAGTATTTT. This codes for CASSSTKAGAYRATQYF.

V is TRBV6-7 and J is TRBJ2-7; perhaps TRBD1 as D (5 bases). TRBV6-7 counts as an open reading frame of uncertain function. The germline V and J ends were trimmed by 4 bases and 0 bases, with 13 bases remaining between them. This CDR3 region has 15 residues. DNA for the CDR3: TGTGCCAGCAGTTGCCGGACAAGGATCTCCTACGAGCAGTACTTC. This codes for CASSCRTRISYEQYF.

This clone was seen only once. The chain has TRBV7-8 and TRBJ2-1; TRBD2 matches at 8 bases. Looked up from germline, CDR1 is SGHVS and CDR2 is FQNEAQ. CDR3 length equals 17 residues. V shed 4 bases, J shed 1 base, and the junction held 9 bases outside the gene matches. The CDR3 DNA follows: TGTGCCAGCAGCTCCCCCCGAGCGGGGGCGTCCTACAATGAGCAGTTCTTC. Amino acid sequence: CASSSPRAGASYNEQFF.

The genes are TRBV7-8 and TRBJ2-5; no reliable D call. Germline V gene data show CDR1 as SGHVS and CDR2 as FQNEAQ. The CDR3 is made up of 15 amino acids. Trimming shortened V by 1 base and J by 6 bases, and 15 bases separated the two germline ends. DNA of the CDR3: TGTGCCAGCAGCTTAGTGGAGTCAGGAAGAAAGACCCAGTACTTC. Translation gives CASSLVESGRKTQYF.

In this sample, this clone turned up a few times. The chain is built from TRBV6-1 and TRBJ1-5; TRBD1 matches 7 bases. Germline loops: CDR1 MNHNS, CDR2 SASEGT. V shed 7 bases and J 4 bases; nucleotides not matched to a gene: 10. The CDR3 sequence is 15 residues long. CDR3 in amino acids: CASTLTGIRNQPQHF. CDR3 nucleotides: TGTGCCAGCACCCTGACAGGGATTAGGAATCAGCCCCAGCATTTT.

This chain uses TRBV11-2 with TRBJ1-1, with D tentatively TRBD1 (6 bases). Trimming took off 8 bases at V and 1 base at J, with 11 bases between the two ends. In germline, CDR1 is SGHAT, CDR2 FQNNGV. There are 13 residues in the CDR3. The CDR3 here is CASRGQQNTEAFF. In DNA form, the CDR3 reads TGTGCCAGCCGTGGACAGCAGAACACTGAAGCTTTCTTT.

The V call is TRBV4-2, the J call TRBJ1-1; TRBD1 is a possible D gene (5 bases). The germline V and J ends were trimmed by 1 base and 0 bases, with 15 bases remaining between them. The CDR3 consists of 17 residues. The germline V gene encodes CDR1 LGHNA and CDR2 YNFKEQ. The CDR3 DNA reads TGTGCCAGCAGCCAAGTTTGGGGCAGACTCATGAACACTGAAGCTTTCTTT. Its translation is CASSQVWGRLMNTEAFF.

CDR3 sequence reads: CASGVGGDQNEQFF. CDR3 nucleotides: TGTGCTAGTGGTGTTGGGGGGGACCAAAATGAGCAGTTCTTC. This sequence joins TRBV12-5 and TRBJ2-1; 7 positions agree with TRBD2. With V trimmed by 5 bases and J by 7 bases, 8 bases remained unmatched. The CDR3 has 14 amino acids. Germline V gene data show CDR1 as LGHNT and CDR2 as FRNRAP. Variable domain in full (rest from reference TRBV12-5 and TRBJ2-1): DARVTQTPRHKVTEMGQEVTMRCQPILGHNTVFWYRQTMMQGLELLAYFRNRAPLDDSGMPKDRFSAEMPDATLATLKIQPSEPRDSAVYFCASGVGGDQNEQFFGPGTRLTVL.

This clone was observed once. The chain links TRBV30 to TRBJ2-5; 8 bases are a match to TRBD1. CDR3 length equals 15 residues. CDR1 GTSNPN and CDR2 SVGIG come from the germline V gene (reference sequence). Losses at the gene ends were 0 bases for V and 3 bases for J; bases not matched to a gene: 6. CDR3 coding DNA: TGTGCCTGGAGTGTAGACACAGGGGGAAAAGAGACCCAGTACTTC. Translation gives CAWSVDTGGKETQYF.